This T cell receptor (beta chain) is from a study of blood T cells in healthy people across ages. Total RNA, at least 5.5 micrograms per sample, came from PBMCs. The CDR3 extends over 13 amino acids. The germline gives CDR1 SNHLY, CDR2 FYNNEI. Trimming took off 8 bases at V and 2 bases at J, with 12 bases between the two ends. A second PCR, run for about 6 to 12 cycles, used a sample-barcoded 5' primer plus a J-beta primer mix. TCRdb itself ran the 5' RACE reads through MiXCR, one entry per CDR3 protein. The table lists 790,000 or so distinct CDR3 sequences, about 47% of them singletons. This clonotype was detected only once. Its antigen is not known. Study conclusions and caveats: TCR beta diversity per million T cells fell roughly linearly with age.

Sequencing was done on a sample of blood. The TCR sequence derives from a man at least 80 years old in good health. The rearrangement links TRBV2 to TRBJ1-2; D unclear. CDR3 in DNA: TGTGCCAGCTTCACTAACTCAAACTATGGCTACACCTTC. Amino acid sequence: CASFTNSNYGYTF.